Following are 23 T cell receptor beta chains from one sample sequenced in a study of blood T cell repertoires in COVID-19. Clones were sequenced by immunoSEQ multiplex PCR, and TCRdb holds only the in-frame ones, with some missing. Among some 130,000 clones listed, roughly 83% were seen once. The specimen was peripheral blood. Receptors were obtained from a woman between 50 and 59 years old with acute or convalescent COVID-19.

The J gene is TRBJ1-3, the V gene TRBV27, with TRBD1 matching 7 bases. The CDR3 sequence is 14 residues long. V lost 8 bases, J lost 2 bases, and 6 bases stayed unmatched. In germline, CDR1 is MNHEY, CDR2 SMNVEV (reference sequence). The CDR3 DNA follows: TGTGCCAGCCCCCTCCAGGGGGCTGGAAACACCATATATTTT. Translating gives CASPLQGAGNTIYF.

CDR3 in DNA: TGCGCCAGCAGCTTAATCGGAGAGAACACTGAAGCTTTCTTT. This gives the protein CASSLIGENTEAFF. This chain connects TRBV5-1 to TRBJ1-1; D is ambiguous. This CDR3 has 14 residues. Germline V CDR1 and CDR2: SGHRS, YFSETQ. Trimming removed 2 bases from V and 1 base from J, with 9 bases in between.

The chain has TRBV30 and TRBJ1-5; D is unclear. CDR3 length: 15 residues. Germline V gene sequence: CDR1 GTSNPN, CDR2 SVGIG (reference sequence). Trimming cost V 2 bases and J 4 bases, with 15 bases left between them. CDR3 sequence: CAWSSRAGTNQPQHF. The CDR3, as DNA: TGTGCCTGGAGTTCCCGAGCAGGAACTAATCAGCCCCAGCATTTT.

This chain connects TRBV3-1 (or the pseudogene TRBV3-2) to TRBJ2-5; tentative D call: TRBD2 (5 bases). CDR3 length equals 11 residues. Germline V lookup: CDR1 LGHDT, CDR2 YNNKEL (reference sequence). V was shortened by 4 bases and J by 5 bases, with 5 bases between the two germline ends. Written as DNA, the CDR3 is TGTGCCAGCAGCCGAGGGGAGACCCAGTACTTC. This translates into CASSRGETQYF.

The rearrangement links TRBV6-1 to TRBJ2-6, with D unclear. There are 18 residues in the CDR3. V lost 2 bases and J 2 bases, leaving 16 bases between the germline ends. Germline V gene data show CDR1 as MNHNS and CDR2 as SASEGT. Here the CDR3 reads CASSELKQSLAGANVLTF. The CDR3, as DNA: TGTGCCAGCAGTGAATTAAAACAGTCCCTCGCTGGGGCCAACGTCCTGACTTTC.

The gene calls are TRBV18 and TRBJ2-1, with 12 bases identical to TRBD1. Germline CDR1 KGHSH, CDR2 LQKENI. V lost 3 bases to trimming and J lost 10 bases; unmatched junction nucleotides: 7. The CDR3 covers 15 residues. DNA for the CDR3: TGTGCCAGCTCACCTCCGGGACAGGGGGCATGGGAGCAGTTCTTC. It yields the protein CASSPPGQGAWEQFF.

The chain has TRBV7-3 and TRBJ2-1; D gene uncertain. This CDR3 is built from 12 residues. CDR1 and CDR2 from the germline V gene are SGHTA and FQGTGA. Trimming removed 3 bases at V and 6 bases at J, with 6 bases between. For the CDR3, the DNA is TGTGCCAGCAGCTTGAACGGCAATGAGCAGTTCTTC. The encoded protein is CASSLNGNEQFF. Combining the CDR3 with reference TRBV7-3 and TRBJ2-1 gives the whole variable domain GAGVSQTPSNKVTEKGKYVELRCDPISGHTALYWYRQSLGQGPEFLIYFQGTGAADDSGLPNDRFFAVRPEGSVSTLKIQRTERGDSAVYLCASSLNGNEQFFGPGTRLTVL.

J is TRBJ2-7 and V is TRBV30; TRBD1 matches 8 bases. Germline V gene lookup returns CDR1 GTSNPN and CDR2 SVGIG (reference sequence). J gave up 0 bases and V 7 bases, and 2 bases lay outside the gene matches. This CDR3 has 12 amino acids. The CDR3 sequence is CAFGQGSYEQYF. The CDR3 nucleotides are TGTGCCTTTGGACAGGGCTCCTACGAGCAGTACTTC.

A word on this clone: Additional DNA sequences in this sample encode the identical CDR3. The rearrangement uses TRBV9 and TRBJ1-3; 7 nucleotides match TRBD1. The germline CDR1 and CDR2 sequences are SGDLS and YYNGEE. With V trimmed by 2 bases and J by 2 bases, 7 bases remained unmatched. The CDR3 runs 16 residues. CDR3 coding DNA: TGTGCCAGCAGCGTCGCCCCGACAGGGACTGGAAACACCATATATTTT. As protein: CASSVAPTGTGNTIYF.

The CDR3 DNA sequence: TGTGCCAGCAGCTTAGGGGTGACAGGGGACTATCAGCCCCAGCATTTT. Its translation: CASSLGVTGDYQPQHF. V is TRBV7-2 and J is TRBJ1-5, with 8 bases that match TRBD1. Germline lookup yields CDR1 SGHTA and CDR2 FQGNSA. The CDR3 runs to 16 residues. Trimming cost V 1 base and J 5 bases; bases outside gene matches: 7.

V is TRBV3-1 (or the pseudogene TRBV3-2) and J is TRBJ1-3; 7 bases match TRBD1. This CDR3 spans 15 amino acids. CDR1 is LGHDT, CDR2 YNNKEL, per germline (reference sequence). The J segment lost 4 bases and the V segment lost 4 bases, leaving 7 bases of the junction unmatched. CDR3 protein: CASSRRTGAGNTIYF. The CDR3, as DNA: TGTGCCAGCAGCCGAAGAACAGGGGCAGGAAACACCATATATTTT.

The chain couples TRBV18 to TRBJ1-2; the D gene is possibly TRBD1 (5 bases). From germline, CDR1 is KGHSH and CDR2 LQKENI. The CDR3 has 15 amino acids. V lost 4 bases to trimming and J lost 4 bases, with 16 bases between them. This CDR3 is CASSRDSQGLYGYTF. The CDR3 DNA sequence: TGTGCCAGCTCACGAGACTCTCAGGGCCTCTATGGCTACACCTTC.

Only a few counts were recorded for this clone. This chain joins TRBV18 and TRBJ2-7; weak D call: TRBD1 (5 bases). The CDR3 covers 13 residues. Trimming took 2 bases from V and 3 from J, leaving 8 bases between them. Germline lookup yields CDR1 KGHSH and CDR2 LQKENI. CDR3 loop: CASSPGRDYEQYF. Written as DNA, the CDR3 is TGTGCCAGCTCACCAGGCAGGGACTACGAGCAGTACTTC. Complete variable domain (other parts from reference TRBV18 and TRBJ2-7): NAGVMQNPRHLVRRRGQEARLRCSPMKGHSHVYWYRQLPEEGLKFMVYLQKENIIDESGMPKERFSAEFPKEGPSILRIQQVVRGDSAAYFCASSPGRDYEQYFGPGTRLTVT.

The chain uses TRBV7-9 and TRBJ1-6; 7 bases line up with TRBD1. CDR3 size: 14 residues. CDR1 is SEHNR, CDR2 FQNEAQ, per germline (reference sequence). After removal of 5 bases from V and 8 bases from J, the junction contained 6 bases not matched to a gene. The CDR3 DNA reads as TGTGCCAGCAGCCATGACAGGGTGCATTCACCCCTCCACTTT. This gives the protein CASSHDRVHSPLHF.

The chain is built from TRBV5-1 and TRBJ2-1; D is perhaps TRBD2 (5 bases). The V gene's germline CDR1 is SGHRS and CDR2 YFSETQ. Trimming left V 1 base short and J 8 bases short, with 13 bases between. This CDR3 spans 14 amino acids. CDR3 amino acids: CASSLRTPPDEQFF. CDR3 bases: TGCGCCAGCAGCTTGAGGACTCCCCCGGATGAGCAGTTCTTC.

This sequence joins TRBV5-6 and TRBJ2-7; 7 nucleotides align to TRBD1. In germline, CDR1 is SGHDT, CDR2 YYEEEE. The V and J ends lost 0 bases and 6 bases, in that order; junction bases with no gene match: 9. The CDR3 consists of 15 residues. The CDR3 sequence is CASSLGGGTGAEQYF. CDR3 sequence (DNA): TGTGCCAGCAGCTTGGGTGGGGGAACAGGGGCCGAGCAGTACTTC.

CDR3 protein: CASSDPGQVYEKLFF. CDR3 nucleotides: TGTGCCAGCAGTGACCCGGGACAGGTGTATGAAAAACTGTTTTTT. V gene TRBV25-1 combines with J gene TRBJ1-4; TRBD1 matches 8 bases. The CDR3 totals 15 residues. Germline V gene data show CDR1 as MGHDK and CDR2 as SYGVNS. After removal of 3 bases from V and 6 bases from J, the junction contained 6 bases not matched to a gene.

The chain recombines TRBV27 with TRBJ1-1; D is possibly TRBD1 (5 bases). Trimming cost V 9 bases and J 9 bases, with 20 bases left between them. The CDR3 consists of 13 residues. CDR1 and CDR2 from the germline V gene are MNHEY and SMNVEV (reference sequence). The CDR3 coding sequence is TGTGCCAGTGAGTCCGCTCAGGGCTTCCAAGCTTTCTTT. Translated: CASESAQGFQAFF.

As DNA, the CDR3 is TGTGCCAGCTCCACAGTAAACTATGGCTACACCTTC. This codes for CASSTVNYGYTF. The chain links TRBV6-5 to TRBJ1-2, with D uncertain. Trimming took 8 bases from V and 2 from J, leaving 9 bases between them. The CDR3 loop spans 12 amino acids. Germline V lookup: CDR1 MNHEY, CDR2 SVGAGI.

The gene calls are TRBV2 and TRBJ1-6; TRBD1 is a possible D gene (6 bases). V was trimmed by 4 bases and J by 0 bases, leaving 10 bases between them. This CDR3 spans 16 amino acids. The V gene's germline CDR1 is SNHLY and CDR2 FYNNEI. The CDR3 DNA follows: TGTGCCAGCAGTGGACAGGCGGGCTCCTATAATTCACCCCTCCACTTT. Protein sequence: CASSGQAGSYNSPLHF.

A remark on this clone: One end of the junction varies from germline; a read error may be responsible. The chain is built from TRBV29-1 and TRBJ2-6, with 7 positions matching TRBD1. CDR3 length equals 17 residues. Germline CDR1 and CDR2: SQVTM and ANQGSEA. The CDR3 DNA follows: TGCAGCGTTCAAGAGAGGGGGCGCCCATCTGGGGCCAACGTCCTGACTTTC. This codes for CSVQERGRPSGANVLTF.

The chain uses TRBV6-6 and TRBJ1-2; 10 bases fit TRBD1. In germline, CDR1 is MNHNY, CDR2 SVGAGI (reference sequence). The CDR3 spans 14 residues. V gave up 4 bases and J gave up 7 bases; unmatched junction bases: 6. CDR3 sequence: CASSSGTGAGGYTF. The CDR3 region has the DNA TGTGCCAGCAGTTCAGGGACAGGGGCAGGTGGCTACACCTTC.

The chain links TRBV18 to TRBJ2-6; D might be TRBD1 (6 bases). Deletions cut 3 bases from V and 0 bases from J, with 15 bases between. The CDR3 loop spans 18 amino acids. Germline loops: CDR1 KGHSH, CDR2 LQKENI. The DNA of the CDR3 is TGTGCCAGCTCACCGACAGGCCCTAATCCCTCTGGGGCCAACGTCCTGACTTTC. As protein: CASSPTGPNPSGANVLTF.